This entry features one TCR beta chain sequence. The sample originates from a study of blood T cell repertoires in COVID-19. Study-wide background: Material from acute and convalescent COVID-19 was sourced from the United States, Italy and Spain. PBMCs, B-cell-depleted T cells, or T cells were the source of the cDNA or gDNA that made up the material.

Original processing notes: Nucleated cell counts were estimated from reference gene primer amplification. Some clones are missing from TCRdb's copy, which holds only in-frame ones; the method was immunoSEQ multiplex PCR. For V, J and clone size, that table is used; D and trimming come from the DNA. Among tens of thousands of clones listed, over 65% were seen once. The sample taken for sequencing was peripheral blood. The sequence derives from a human donor in a cohort sampled during active COVID-19.

In DNA form, the CDR3 reads TGTGCCAGTAGGGTACTAGCGGGAGGGCCAGATACGCAGTATTTT. Its translation is CASRVLAGGPDTQYF. This rearrangement joins TRBV19 to TRBJ2-3; TRBD2 agrees at 13 bases. In germline, CDR1 is LNHDA, CDR2 SQIVND (reference sequence). V was pared by 6 bases and J by 4 bases, with 4 bases of the junction left unmatched. This CDR3 comprises 15 residues.